This T cell receptor (beta chain) was sequenced during a study of blood T cell repertoires in COVID-19. Produced via immunoSEQ multiplex PCR; TCRdb's table is partial and in-frame only. The sample gives over 400,000 clones, approximately 85% of which show up once; roughly 3.1% is in the top ten. Germline loops: CDR1 MNHEY, CDR2 SMNVEV (reference sequence). V lost 3 bases and J 9 bases, leaving 11 bases between the germline ends. The CDR3 length is 12 residues. The clonotype comes from a human donor in a cohort sampled during active COVID-19. The sample was peripheral blood. This rearrangement joins TRBV27 to TRBJ2-5, with D possibly being TRBD2 (5 bases). The CDR3 loop is CASSFPAGAQYF. The CDR3 DNA reads as TGTGCCAGCAGTTTTCCCGCCGGGGCCCAGTACTTC.